This T cell receptor (beta chain) was captured in a study of blood T cells in healthy people across ages. Per germline, CDR1 DFQATT and CDR2 SNEGSKA (reference sequence). V was shortened by 1 base and J by 1 base, with 10 bases between the two germline ends. The CDR3 extends over 14 amino acids. Sample-barcoded 5' priming and a J-beta primer mix drove a second PCR of about 6 to 12 cycles. A single record per CDR3 protein comes from TCRdb applying MiXCR to the 5' RACE reads. Of 600,000 or so distinct CDR3 sequences in the sample, less than 35% were seen once. Sequencing used blood. The source is a woman of 80 years or more in good health. The chain carries TRBV20-1 and TRBJ1-1, with D hard to call. The CDR3, as DNA: TGCAGTGCTAGAGGCGAGGACGGGAACACTGAAGCTTTCTTT. It is translated as CSARGEDGNTEAFF.